This is a list of T cell receptor beta chains from one sample in a study of cytomegalovirus exposure and HLA in healthy donors. TCRdb's table, derived via immunoSEQ multiplex PCR, lists solely in-frame clones and lacks some. The table includes about 160,000 clones, about 85% detected once. The sequenced material came from PBMCs. Receptors originate from a male donor in good health and CMV-seropositive. The CDR3 runs from the conserved cysteine through the conserved F or W. Each record gives: V gene, D gene, J gene, clone size, CDR3 DNA, CDR3 protein. D genes are given only for firm matches. The size of a clone is reported for some rows only, either as once, few or many, or as a class for expanded clones.

TRBV27	TRBD2	TRBJ2-7	.	TGTGCCAGCAGTTGGGTCGGGAGGGCCGTCCACGAGCAGTACTTC	CASSWVGRAVHEQYF
TRBV7-9	.	TRBJ1-4	.	TGTGCCAGCAGCTTAGTGAGAGGCCCCCCCGGCCTGTTTTTT	CASSLVRGPPGLFF
TRBV4-3	.	TRBJ1-2	few	TGCGCCAGCAGCCAAGATCGCGCAGGGAGGGGCTACACCTTC	CASSQDRAGRGYTF
TRBV4-1	.	TRBJ2-7	.	TGCGCCAGCAGTCAGTGGGCAGTCTTCTACGAGCAGTACTTC	CASSQWAVFYEQYF
TRBV13	TRBD1	TRBJ2-7	.	TGTGCCAGCAGCTCCGGGACAGGGGAATACGAGCAGTACTTC	CASSSGTGEYEQYF
TRBV7-9	.	TRBJ2-7	.	TGTGCCAGCAGCTTTTGGGCGGGACGCTACGAGCAGTACTTC	CASSFWAGRYEQYF
TRBV29-1	.	TRBJ2-7	.	TGCAGCGTTGCCTTCAGATACGAGCAGTACTTC	CSVAFRYEQYF
TRBV7-7	.	TRBJ2-5	.	TGTGCTAGCAGCTTAGCGGAGGGAGCGGTGGAGACCCAGTACTTC	CASSLAEGAVETQYF
TRBV7-6	TRBD2	TRBJ2-2	.	TGTGCCAGCAGCTTAGCCTGGCTTCGCCGAAGCGGGGACACCGGGGAGCTGTTTTTT	CASSLAWLRRSGDTGELFF
TRBV5-1	TRBD1	TRBJ2-1	.	TGCGCCAGCGAGGGACAGGGGGTGTACAATGAGCAGTTCTTC	CASEGQGVYNEQFF
TRBV12-5	TRBD1	TRBJ2-1	.	TGTGCTAGTGGTTCCGGACAGGGCGATTACAATGAGCAGTTCTTC	CASGSGQGDYNEQFF
TRBV14	TRBD1	TRBJ2-2	once	TGTGCCAGCAGCCAACAGAAGACAGGGCCAACCGGGGAGCTGTTTTTT	CASSQQKTGPTGELFF